A selection of T cell receptor beta chains follows, all from one sample in a study of blood T cell repertoires in COVID-19. TCRdb's table, derived via immunoSEQ multiplex PCR, lists solely in-frame clones and lacks some. The data show 150,000 to 200,000 clones, 80% to 90% seen once. Specimen: peripheral blood. The receptor set was obtained from a man in his sixties with acute or convalescent COVID-19. The CDR3 runs from the conserved cysteine through the conserved F or W. A D gene is named only where the DNA matches it firmly. Clone size, where shown, is once, few, many, or a class for clones that have expanded.

v_call	clone_size	d_call	j_call	cdr3_aa	cdr3_nt
TRBV28	-	TRBD2	TRBJ2-5	CASSFSSGDRETQYF	TGTGCCAGCAGTTTTTCTAGCGGAGATCGGGAGACCCAGTACTTC
TRBV7-6	-	-	TRBJ1-1	CASSLGQGAFF	TGTGCCAGCAGCTTGGGGCAGGGTGCTTTCTTT
TRBV18	few	-	TRBJ1-2	CASSPQGTGYTF	TGTGCCAGCTCACCTCAGGGGACTGGCTACACCTTC
TRBV6-1	-	TRBD1	TRBJ2-7	CASSEWGQGSYEQYF	TGTGCCAGCAGTGAATGGGGACAGGGGAGCTACGAGCAGTACTTC
TRBV14	-	-	TRBJ1-4	CASSQGGGLNEKLFF	TGTGCCAGCAGCCAAGGCGGCGGACTTAATGAAAAACTGTTTTTT
TRBV5-1	once	TRBD1	TRBJ2-7	CASSPRSWDRVSYEQYF	TGCGCCAGCAGCCCCAGATCCTGGGACAGGGTCTCCTACGAGCAGTACTTC
TRBV2	-	TRBD1	TRBJ2-2	CASGGTGEGELFF	TGTGCCAGCGGGGGGACAGGGGAAGGGGAGCTGTTTTTT
TRBV29-1	-	-	TRBJ1-4	CSVAERTNEKLFF	TGCAGCGTTGCGGAGAGGACTAATGAAAAACTGTTTTTT
TRBV28	-	-	TRBJ1-4	CASSFPGVEKLFF	TGTGCCAGCAGTTTTCCCGGGGTGGAAAAACTGTTTTTT
TRBV19	-	TRBD2	TRBJ2-3	CASQGLAGTDTQYF	TGTGCCAGCCAGGGACTAGCGGGAACAGATACGCAGTATTTT
TRBV19	-	-	TRBJ1-3	CASSIGGRRSGNTIYF	TGTGCCAGTAGTATAGGGGGCAGACGCTCTGGAAACACCATATATTTT
TRBV3-1/TRBV3-2	-	-	TRBJ2-5	CASSQDHLKETQYF	TGTGCCAGCAGCCAAGATCACCTAAAAGAGACCCAGTACTTC
TRBV24-1	-	TRBD1	TRBJ1-2	CATRGDRGDGYTF	TGTGCCACCAGGGGGGACAGGGGAGACGGCTACACCTTC
TRBV4-1	-	TRBD2	TRBJ2-7	CASSQTSLYEQYF	TGCGCCAGCAGCCAGACTAGCCTCTACGAGCAGTACTTC
TRBV5-1	-	TRBD1	TRBJ2-1	CASSPGTGVRSYNEQFF	TGCGCCAGCAGCCCAGGGACAGGGGTTCGTTCCTACAATGAGCAGTTCTTC
TRBV6-6	-	TRBD1	TRBJ1-6	CASSNGQGPPLHF	TGTGCCAGCAGTAACGGACAGGGGCCACCCCTCCACTTT
TRBV2	once	TRBD1	TRBJ1-3	CASSEGRGLINTIYF	TGTGCCAGCAGTGAAGGGAGGGGGCTCATAAACACCATATATTTT
TRBV11-2	-	-	TRBJ1-1	CASSLGPGIGKAFF	TGTGCCAGCAGCTTAGGCCCCGGCATCGGGAAGGCTTTCTTT
TRBV3-1/TRBV3-2	-	-	TRBJ2-1	CASSQSTTGEQFF	TGTGCCAGCAGCCAGTCCACGACAGGAGAGCAGTTCTTC
TRBV20-1	-	-	TRBJ1-1	CSASRQQNEAFF	TGCAGTGCTAGTAGACAGCAGAATGAAGCTTTCTTT
TRBV5-5	-	TRBD1	TRBJ1-2	CASSPTDRVGYTF	TGTGCCAGCAGCCCGACCGACAGGGTTGGCTACACCTTC
TRBV6-2/TRBV6-3	-	TRBD2	TRBJ2-5	CASSYSGLALGFEYF	TGTGCCAGCAGTTACTCCGGACTAGCCTTAGGTTTTGAGTACTTC
TRBV4-2	-	-	TRBJ1-2	CASSQAGEAYGYTF	TGTGCCAGCAGCCAAGCGGGGGAGGCCTATGGCTACACCTTC
TRBV5-1	-	-	TRBJ1-4	CASSLSAGVNEKLFF	TGCGCCAGCAGCTTAAGTGCCGGGGTTAATGAAAAACTGTTTTTT
TRBV6-5	-	-	TRBJ2-1	CARRSLTKNEQFF	TGTGCCAGGCGGTCCCTCACCAAAAATGAGCAGTTCTTC
TRBV15	-	TRBD2	TRBJ2-3	CATSRGPSGSTDTQYF	TGTGCCACCAGCAGAGGCCCTAGCGGGAGCACAGATACGCAGTATTTT
TRBV5-1	-	-	TRBJ1-1	CASSLNGDLSTEAFF	TGCGCCAGCAGCCTTAACGGGGACTTGAGCACTGAAGCTTTCTTT
TRBV7-9	few	TRBD1	TRBJ2-6	CASSLGDRAPSGANVLTF	TGTGCCAGCAGCTTAGGAGACAGGGCTCCCTCTGGGGCCAACGTCCTGACTTTC
TRBV6-5	-	-	TRBJ1-6	CASTPGSLGSPLHF	TGTGCCAGCACCCCCGGGAGTCTGGGGTCACCCCTCCACTTT
TRBV5-1	once	TRBD1	TRBJ1-1	CASSFSAGGLTEAFF	TGCGCCAGCAGCTTTTCGGCAGGGGGCCTAACTGAAGCTTTCTTT
TRBV5-8	-	-	TRBJ2-6	CASSPPELWGANVLTF	TGTGCCAGCAGCCCCCCCGAGTTGTGGGGGGCCAACGTCCTGACTTTC
TRBV3-1/TRBV3-2	once	-	TRBJ2-2	CASSQGRRGTGELFF	TGTGCCAGCAGCCAGGGTCGACGCGGGACCGGGGAGCTGTTTTTT
TRBV7-3	-	-	TRBJ1-2	CASSWSDSSNYGYTF	TGTGCCAGCAGCTGGTCGGACTCTTCTAACTATGGCTACACCTTC
TRBV5-1	few	-	TRBJ1-1	CASSLDRANTEAFF	TGCGCCAGCAGCTTGGACAGGGCAAACACTGAAGCTTTCTTT
TRBV19	-	-	TRBJ2-7	CATSRGTPYEQYF	TGTGCCACTTCAAGGGGAACCCCCTACGAGCAGTACTTC
TRBV9	-	TRBD1	TRBJ1-3	CASSDQGAGGNTIYF	TGTGCCAGCAGCGACCAGGGGGCTGGTGGAAACACCATATATTTT
TRBV28	-	-	TRBJ1-2	CASSFPGLDGYTF	TGTGCCAGCAGTTTCCCGGGATTGGATGGCTACACCTTC
TRBV7-9	-	-	TRBJ2-7	CASSAQGYEQYF	TGTGCCAGCAGCGCCCAGGGTTACGAGCAGTACTTC
TRBV6-5	-	-	TRBJ1-5	CASSYLGHQPQHF	TGTGCCAGCAGTTACTTGGGGCATCAGCCCCAGCATTTT
TRBV5-1	-	-	TRBJ1-5	CASSLEQGGNQPQHF	TGCGCCAGCAGCTTGGAACAGGGAGGCAATCAGCCCCAGCATTTT
TRBV28	-	TRBD2	TRBJ2-1	CASGLANYNEQFF	TGTGCCAGTGGACTAGCGAACTACAATGAGCAGTTCTTC
TRBV23-1	-	-	TRBJ1-1	CASSQSRGPYTEAFF	TGCGCCAGCAGTCAATCGAGAGGCCCCTACACTGAAGCTTTCTTT
TRBV6-5	-	TRBD2	TRBJ2-1	CASSYVAGGSYNEQFF	TGTGCCAGCAGTTACGTAGCGGGAGGGTCCTACAATGAGCAGTTCTTC
TRBV3-1/TRBV3-2	-	TRBD1	TRBJ2-5	CASSPWDRVQTQYF	TGTGCCAGCAGCCCCTGGGACAGGGTACAGACCCAGTACTTC
TRBV2	once	-	TRBJ1-1	CASSVRGQNTEAFF	TGTGCCAGCAGTGTGAGAGGCCAGAACACTGAAGCTTTCTTT
TRBV27	-	-	TRBJ1-6	CASSLLSREAYNSPLHF	TGTGCCAGCAGTTTATTATCCAGGGAAGCCTATAATTCACCCCTCCACTTT
TRBV11-2	-	TRBD1	TRBJ1-5	CASSVDRGGNQPQHF	TGTGCCAGCAGCGTCGACAGGGGTGGCAATCAGCCCCAGCATTTT
TRBV20-1	-	TRBD2	TRBJ2-3	CSASPGLAGRGGADTQYF	TGCAGTGCTAGTCCCGGACTAGCGGGAAGGGGGGGGGCAGATACGCAGTATTTT
TRBV19	-	-	TRBJ1-1	CASSTYNNMNTEAFF	TGTGCCAGTAGTACTTACAACAACATGAACACTGAAGCTTTCTTT
TRBV6-5	-	TRBD1	TRBJ1-1	CASTRTGITEAFF	TGTGCCAGCACTAGGACAGGGATCACTGAAGCTTTCTTT
TRBV3-1/TRBV3-2	-	-	TRBJ1-6	CASSFWANSPLHF	TGTGCCAGCAGCTTTTGGGCTAATTCACCCCTCCACTTT
TRBV11-1	-	TRBD2	TRBJ2-1	CASSLASSRTSGYNEQFF	TGTGCCAGCAGCTTAGCGTCGTCCCGGACTAGCGGGTACAATGAGCAGTTCTTC
TRBV28	-	-	TRBJ1-6	CASSRLEGVSYNSPLHF	TGTGCCAGCAGCCGCCTCGAGGGGGTCTCCTATAATTCACCCCTCCACTTT
TRBV3-1/TRBV3-2	few	TRBD1	TRBJ2-3	CASSQVTGGVTDTQYF	TGTGCCAGCAGCCAAGTAACAGGGGGTGTGACAGATACGCAGTATTTT
TRBV2	-	TRBD2	TRBJ2-2	CASSEGGTSITGELFF	TGTGCCAGCAGTGAGGGCGGGACTAGCATCACCGGGGAGCTGTTTTTT